The clone carrying this TCR beta chain was observed many times. The antigen is undetermined. TCRdb itself ran the reads through MiXCR, one entry per CDR3 protein. The table has 150,000 to 200,000 distinct CDR3 sequences, 15% to 20% seen once. This sample stems from a study of T cell repertoires in cytomegalovirus infection. Across the whole study: CMV infection plus the matching HLA type was flagged by public TCR beta signatures.

Germline V gives CDR1 LNHDA, CDR2 SQIVND (reference sequence). V lost 11 bases to trimming and J lost 1 base, with 17 bases between them. The CDR3 covers 14 residues. Study results and limitations: In two of eight donors, the top clonotype was HLA-C-restricted CMV-specific. Carriage of CMV together with the relevant HLA was identifiable through cumulative public TCR beta family frequency.

This TCR was recovered from a human donor in good health (CMV status not recorded). Some clones in this sample may be carry-over from other donors' samples. The sequenced sample consisted of PBMCs. This chain links TRBV19 with TRBJ1-1, with TRBD1 as a possible D gene (6 bases). The chain's CDR3 is CASSRGQPNTEAFF. The CDR3 DNA follows: TGTGCCTCCTCCCGTGGACAGCCGAACACTGAAGCTTTCTTT.